This T cell receptor beta chain was captured by sequencing in a study of cytomegalovirus exposure and HLA in healthy donors. The overall study: The 120 validation repertoires and the roughly 670 first-cohort repertoires shared a platform, a later analysis reported. Whole-study results and caveats: Cytomegalovirus association was listed for 150 or so TCR beta chains.

About this clone: What it binds is unknown.

Generated by immunoSEQ multiplex PCR, the TCRdb table keeps only in-frame clones and is missing some. The profile shows about 260,000 clones, about 90% of them singletons. The donors were members of the validation cohort comprising approximately 110 subjects, separate from the approximately 630-subject first cohort. CDR1 and CDR2 (germline): MDHEN, SYDVKM. The CDR3 is 17 residues long. V lost 5 bases and J lost 3; bases outside the gene matches: 15. This chain uses TRBV28 with TRBJ2-5; 7 bases line up with TRBD1. Material for sequencing was PBMCs. The receptor was isolated from a woman aged 25 to 39 in good health and CMV-seronegative. CDR3 loop: CASSTYRGPGRKETQYF. In nucleotides, the CDR3 is TGTGCCAGCAGTACATACAGGGGCCCAGGGCGGAAAGAGACCCAGTACTTC.